The entry below gives a single TCR beta chain sequence along with its context. This record comes from a study of blood T cell repertoires in COVID-19. Across the whole study: Donors in the United States, Italy and Spain gave samples during acute or convalescent COVID-19. T cells, B-cell-depleted T cells, or PBMCs provided the cDNA or gDNA that served as material.

In the authors' workflow: Cell counts per sample came from amplifying reference gene primers. Measured with immunoSEQ multiplex PCR; TCRdb has only the in-frame clones, and not every one. The V and J calls and clone size are taken from that table; D and trimming were inferred from the DNA. The sample carries 69,000 or so clones, around 89% recorded once. Germline lookup yields CDR1 MNHEY and CDR2 SVGAGI. V lost 10 bases, J lost 5 bases, and 12 bases lay in between. CDR3 size: 11 residues. This chain joins TRBV6-5 and TRBJ2-7; D gene unclear. This sequence was found in a man aged 45-60 years with acute or convalescent COVID-19. Sequenced material: peripheral blood. CDR3 loop: CATALFHEQYF. DNA for the CDR3: TGTGCCACCGCGCTATTCCACGAGCAGTACTTC.